This TCR beta chain derives from a study of blood T cell repertoires in COVID-19. In the study overall: Sources were T cells, B-cell-depleted T cells, or PBMCs; the material itself was cDNA or gDNA.

Trimming at V came to 11 bases and at J to 5 bases, leaving 14 bases not matched to a gene. CDR3 length: 14 residues. Germline V gives CDR1 MNHNY, CDR2 SVGAGI (reference sequence). Original processing notes: Reference gene primers were amplified, and this amplification served to estimate nucleated cell counts. This table comes from immunoSEQ multiplex PCR, and its TCRdb copy is limited to in-frame clones, with some not included. From that table come the V and J calls and clone size; the DNA was used to work out D and trimming. The table records about 380,000 clones, around 89% of them present only once. This clone was counted between two and nine times.

This TCR was recovered from a man aged 35-49 years with acute or convalescent COVID-19. V usage is TRBV6-6 and J usage is TRBJ1-1, with 7 bases lining up with TRBD1. The sample was peripheral blood. The CDR3 loop is CAGVSTGLRTEAFF. The DNA of the CDR3 is TGTGCCGGGGTTTCGACAGGGTTGAGGACTGAAGCTTTCTTT.